Listed here are 5 T cell receptor beta chains from one sample, sequenced in a study of tumor-infiltrating lymphocytes in primary liver carcinoma. A primer in the constant region served to generate TCR beta cDNA from 450 to 600 ng of total RNA. What produced the TCR beta libraries was three nested multiplex PCR rounds using slightly modified ARM-PCR. TRBV1-TRBV30 forward primers and a C-beta reverse primer were used in the first two PCR rounds, which each ran for about 11 cycles. TCRdb processed the multiplex PCR reads anew with MiXCR; each CDR3 protein has one entry. The table lists roughly 330,000 distinct CDR3 sequences, less than 75% of them singletons, with 5.5% to 7% in the top ten. Germline DNA was also extracted, while the blood RNA originated from unsorted whole blood. Sequencing input: peripheral blood. Receptors originate from a man aged 35-49 years with primary liver carcinoma and hepatitis B virus infection.

The table lists this clonotype with a few counts. The rearrangement uses TRBV13 and TRBJ2-1, with TRBD2 matching over 8 bases. The CDR3 runs to 17 residues. Germline-derived CDR1 and CDR2 are PRHDT and FYEKMQ (reference sequence). With V trimmed by 0 bases and J by 5 bases, 9 bases remained unmatched. The CDR3 DNA reads TGTGCCAGCAGCTTAGGCCCAGGCGGGAGGTGGGACAATGAGCAGTTCTTC. Translated, it gives CASSLGPGGRWDNEQFF.

This clonotype was found a few times. The junction departs from the called germline gene at one end, perhaps through a read error. The chain has TRBV12-3 or TRBV12-4 and TRBJ2-3; no clear D gene. There are 13 residues in the CDR3. The CDR3 DNA follows: TGTGTCAGCAGTTTAAGTTCGGCAGATACGCAGTATTTT. This translates into CVSSLSSADTQYF.

Concerning this clonotype itself: Germline is not matched at one junction end, which may reflect a read error. The chain combines TRBV11-2 with TRBJ2-2, with TRBD2 matching 9 bases. This CDR3 contains 16 residues. Germline V gene data show CDR1 as SGHAT and CDR2 as FQNNGV. CDR3 amino acids: CPSSFQPSGITGELFF. As DNA, the CDR3 is TGTCCCAGCAGCTTTCAGCCTAGCGGGATCACCGGGGAGCTTTTTTTT.

For this clonotype: Compared with germline, one end of the junction differs, possibly owing to a read error. The gene calls are TRBV29-1 and TRBJ2-7; possibly TRBD1 or TRBD2 for D (5 bases each). The CDR3 runs 12 residues. The germline CDR1 and CDR2 sequences are SQVTM and ANQGSEA. The CDR3 coding sequence is TGTAGCGTTCGTGAGGGGCTCTACGAGCAGTACTTC. It is translated as CSVREGLYEQYF.

The chain is built from TRBV10-3 and TRBJ2-1; weak D call: TRBD2 (6 bases). Trimming shortened V by 0 bases and J by 5 bases, and 8 bases separated the two germline ends. The CDR3 is 14 residues long. Germline CDR1 is ENHRY and CDR2 is SYGVKD. CDR3 loop: CAISESLANNEQFF. The CDR3 DNA reads as TGTGCCATCAGTGAGTCCCTAGCGAACAATGAGCAGTTCTTC.